This entry lists 21 T cell receptor beta chains sequenced from one sample in a study of T cells in localized non-small cell lung cancer. The repertoire was sequenced with immunoSEQ multiplex PCR; TCRdb's copy has only in-frame clones and lacks some. The table shows 58,000 or so clones, with almost 90% occurring only once. This specimen was peripheral blood, taken before any cancer treatment. Receptors were obtained from a woman aged 40 to 75 with stage I lung adenocarcinoma.

This clone appeared a few times. The V call is TRBV28, the J call TRBJ1-2; tentative D call: TRBD1 (6 bases). The CDR3 extends over 16 amino acids. The ends were cut back, 3 bases at V and 6 bases at J, with 20 bases in the middle. CDR1 and CDR2 from the germline V gene are MDHEN and SYDVKM. CDR3 protein: CASSLDQQGGGNGYTF. CDR3 nucleotide sequence: TGTGCCAGCAGTTTGGACCAACAGGGAGGGGGGAATGGCTACACCTTC.

This clone has just one count. The chain joins TRBV11-2 to TRBJ2-5, with TRBD2 matching over 11 bases. This CDR3 has 18 residues. Germline trimming cut 0 bases from V and 5 bases from J; bases unmatched to any gene: 11. CDR1 and CDR2 (germline): SGHAT, FQNNGV. The CDR3 is CASSLDLVSGGARETQYF. CDR3 coding DNA: TGTGCCAGCAGCTTAGATCTCGTTAGCGGGGGGGCTAGGGAGACCCAGTACTTC.

The chain joins TRBV27 to TRBJ2-2; 11 positions match TRBD1. This CDR3 spans 13 amino acids. The trim removed 1 base at V and 11 bases at J, leaving 0 bases unmatched. The germline V gene has CDR1 MNHEY and CDR2 SMNVEV (reference sequence). The CDR3 here is CASSLWTGGELFF. The CDR3 nucleotides are TGTGCCAGCAGTTTATGGACAGGGGGCGAGCTGTTTTTT.

The chain employs TRBV11-3 and TRBJ1-1; the D is unclear. The V gene's germline CDR1 is SGHNT and CDR2 YENEEA. The CDR3 length is 13 residues. V was cut by 4 bases and J by 7 bases, with 13 bases left in between. CDR3 bases: TGTGCCAGCAGCTCGACACCCTGGGGTGAAGCTTTCTTT. Translating gives CASSSTPWGEAFF.

The chain employs TRBV30 and TRBJ1-3; D is ambiguous. V was trimmed by 3 bases and J by 1 base, leaving 16 bases between them. CDR1 is GTSNPN, CDR2 SVGIG, per germline (reference sequence). The CDR3 extends over 16 amino acids. CDR3 residues: CAWSITLFSSGNTIYF. In DNA, the CDR3 is TGTGCCTGGAGCATAACCCTGTTCTCGTCTGGAAACACCATATATTTT.

The genes are TRBV5-1 and TRBJ1-2, with TRBD1 as a possible D gene (5 bases). Germline assignment: CDR1 SGHRS and CDR2 YFSETQ. V lost 4 bases and J 5 bases, leaving 21 bases between the germline ends. The length of the CDR3 is 16 residues. CDR3 sequence: CASSEQTFGTAYGYTF. Written as DNA, the CDR3 is TGCGCCAGCAGCGAGCAGACATTCGGGACTGCTTATGGCTACACCTTC.

The sample holds one count of this clone. The chain uses TRBV7-2 and TRBJ2-1, with 7 positions matching TRBD1. Germline trimming cut 5 bases from V and 3 bases from J; bases unmatched to any gene: 7. The CDR3 runs to 15 residues. Germline V lookup: CDR1 SGHTA, CDR2 FQGNSA. Written as DNA, the CDR3 is TGTGCCAGCAGCCAGGACAGGCTCCACTACAATGAGCAGTTCTTC. This gives the protein CASSQDRLHYNEQFF.

The V and J genes are TRBV5-1 and TRBJ2-1; 13 bases align to TRBD2. V trimming: 2 bases; J trimming: 7 bases; junction bases outside the gene matches: 6. Per germline, CDR1 SGHRS and CDR2 YFSETQ. This CDR3 comprises 16 residues. DNA for the CDR3: TGCGCCAGCAGCTTCCTGGGACTAGCGGGAAATAATGAGCAGTTCTTC. The encoded protein is CASSFLGLAGNNEQFF.

The chain has TRBV5-1 and TRBJ2-3; maybe TRBD2 (5 bases). The germline V and J ends were trimmed by 0 bases and 2 bases, with 13 bases remaining between them. Germline-derived CDR1 and CDR2 are SGHRS and YFSETQ. This CDR3 is built from 16 residues. CDR3: CASSLAGKLDTDTQYF. DNA of the CDR3: TGCGCCAGCAGCTTGGCGGGGAAACTTGACACAGATACGCAGTATTTT.

CDR3 nucleotides: TGTGCCAGCAGTTTCCAACGGCCCCAGCGCGAGCGGGACTACGAGCAGTACTTC. Encoded protein: CASSFQRPQRERDYEQYF. The chain couples TRBV27 to TRBJ2-7, with 7 nucleotides matching TRBD2. V was clipped by 3 bases and J by 3 bases; unmatched bases: 17. The germline V gene encodes CDR1 MNHEY and CDR2 SMNVEV (reference sequence). This CDR3 is built from 18 residues.

The chain links TRBV2 to TRBJ2-2; TRBD1 aligns across 9 bases. This CDR3 has 15 residues. V shed 7 bases and J 6 bases; nucleotides not matched to a gene: 9. CDR1 is SNHLY and CDR2 is FYNNEI in the germline V gene. CDR3 amino acids: CASTQGQGLAGELFF. The CDR3, as DNA: TGTGCCAGCACCCAGGGACAGGGTTTAGCCGGGGAGCTGTTTTTT.

The genes are TRBV10-3 and TRBJ1-1; 8 nucleotides match TRBD1. The J segment lost 8 bases and the V segment lost 5 bases, leaving 13 bases of the junction unmatched. This CDR3 has 15 amino acids. CDR1 and CDR2 (germline): ENHRY, SYGVKD. The CDR3 DNA sequence: TGTGCCATCAGTAACAGGGGGGAAGTCGAGGCGGAAGCTTTCTTT. Its protein is CAISNRGEVEAEAFF.

The V call is TRBV9, the J call TRBJ2-3; D is possibly TRBD1 or TRBD2 (6 bases each). This CDR3 contains 15 residues. Per the germline V gene, CDR1 is SGDLS and CDR2 is YYNGEE. V lost 0 bases to trimming and J lost 2 bases, with 10 bases between them. CDR3 coding DNA: TGTGCCAGCAGCGTAGAGGGGGACTCCACAGATACGCAGTATTTT. Encoded protein: CASSVEGDSTDTQYF.

The chain joins TRBV5-4 to TRBJ1-3; D remains ambiguous. The CDR3 totals 12 residues. The V and J ends lost 0 bases and 6 bases respectively, with 4 bases between them. Per the germline V gene, CDR1 is SGHNT and CDR2 is YYREEE (reference sequence). The CDR3 reads CASSLDLNTIYF. CDR3 coding DNA: TGTGCCAGCAGCTTGGACTTAAACACCATATATTTT.

This chain connects TRBV18 to TRBJ1-1; perhaps TRBD1 as D (6 bases). The germline V gene has CDR1 KGHSH and CDR2 LQKENI. Trimming took off 8 bases at V and 0 bases at J, with 10 bases between the two ends. The CDR3 contains 13 residues. CDR3: CASTGAMNTEAFF. DNA of the CDR3: TGTGCCAGCACGGGGGCCATGAACACTGAAGCTTTCTTT.

The genes are TRBV27 and TRBJ1-1, with D possibly being TRBD1 (5 bases). V shed 4 bases and J shed 1 base, with 10 bases lying between them. There are 14 residues in the CDR3. Germline V CDR1 and CDR2: MNHEY, SMNVEV (reference sequence). The CDR3 region is CASSWRGSNTEAFF. The CDR3, as DNA: TGTGCCAGCAGTTGGAGGGGATCGAACACTGAAGCTTTCTTT.

This sequence joins TRBV4-1 and TRBJ1-3; D is ambiguous. Trimming removed 5 bases at V and 5 bases at J, with 16 bases between. The CDR3 has 15 residues. Germline V gives CDR1 MGHRA, CDR2 YSYEKL. The CDR3 region is CASSKSERERNTIYF. CDR3 DNA sequence: TGCGCCAGCAGCAAGTCTGAAAGGGAAAGAAACACCATATATTTT.

The V call is TRBV7-9, the J call TRBJ1-4; D is perhaps TRBD1 (6 bases). V was clipped by 0 bases and J by 8 bases, with 7 bases between them. Germline values: CDR1 SEHNR, CDR2 FQNEAQ (reference sequence). CDR3 size: 13 residues. CDR3 in DNA: TGTGCCAGCAGCTTAGCGGGGGGCGAAAAACTGTTTTTT. Translation gives CASSLAGGEKLFF.

The chain combines TRBV28 with TRBJ2-2; D uncertain. V lost 7 bases, J lost 4 bases, and 7 bases lay in between. From germline, CDR1 is MDHEN and CDR2 SYDVKM. The CDR3 is made up of 12 amino acids. This CDR3 reads CASNIGTGELFF. Written as DNA, the CDR3 is TGTGCCAGCAATATAGGCACCGGGGAGCTGTTTTTT.

V and J are TRBV21-1 and TRBJ1-5; whether TRBD1, the table's D call, matches the DNA was not checked. TRBV21-1 is listed as a pseudogene. The CDR3 is made up of 16 amino acids. In DNA, the CDR3 is TGTGCCAGCAGCAAGGGGACAGGGGGCAGCAATCAGCCCCAGCATTTT. It encodes CASSKGTGGSNQPQHF.

The CDR3 region is CASSQQGARTEAFF. In DNA form, the CDR3 reads TGTGCCAGCAGTCAACAGGGGGCCAGGACTGAAGCTTTCTTT. The rearrangement joins TRBV7-8 to TRBJ1-1, with 9 nucleotides matching TRBD1. The CDR3 is 14 residues long. The J segment lost 5 bases and the V segment lost 6 bases, leaving 7 bases of the junction unmatched. The germline V gene encodes CDR1 SGHVS and CDR2 FQNEAQ.